This T cell receptor (beta chain) was recorded in a study of spatial heterogeneity in lung cancer. Study at large: From matched bulk RNA-seq came a T cell module score, which showed a strong correlation with TCR transcript counts in tumor regions. Study findings and constraints: Ubiquitous and regional expanded TCR counts mirrored ubiquitous and regional nonsynonymous mutation counts, respectively. The estimate shows that only roughly 7% of tumor T cells were covered for alpha and about 12% for beta chains. How many expanded intratumoral alpha and beta TCRs were present tracked the tumor mutation count, which was a count of nonsynonymous mutations.

Trimming took off 3 bases at V and 1 base at J, with 18 bases between the two ends. CDR3 length: 17 residues. CDR1 is MDHEN, CDR2 SYDVKM, per germline. One entry per CDR3 protein, called by TCRdb with MiXCR from the 5' RACE reads. Among around 3,700 distinct CDR3 sequences listed, about 30% were seen once. Time point of the sample: sample taken at primary tumor resection. Tumor, nontumor lung or frozen PBMC supplied whole RNA that was sequenced unsorted. Comment on this clonotype: Its target is unknown.

The chain joins TRBV28 to TRBJ1-1; D is possibly TRBD1 (6 bases). This TCR was sampled from a male donor with early-stage non-small cell lung cancer. Material: lung tumor tissue, obtained at surgery. The CDR3 coding sequence is TGTGCCAGCAGTTTTCCCCGCCCCGGGACACCGAACACTGAAGCTTTCTTT. This encodes CASSFPRPGTPNTEAFF.